One sample yielded the 25 T cell receptor beta chains listed below, sequenced in a study of CXCR3-negative and CXCR3-positive naive CD8 T cells (dated by TCRdb to between 2018 and 2021). The reads were generated on a NextSeq 550. The Human TCR Profiling Kit (MiLaboratory) was used to prepare UMI-labeled 5' RACE TRB cDNA libraries. Reads reprocessed by TCRdb are summarized as one entry per CDR3 protein sequence, and DNA is absent. The sample's table covers over 100,000 distinct CDR3 sequences. Less than 0.3% of the sample belongs to the ten largest clones. Sequences were obtained from naive CXCR3- CD8+ T cells from blood. The cell subset or site label for this specimen denotes: CD45RO-CCR7+CD27+CD95- naive CD8+ T cells lacking CXCR3 (TNR3-). These receptors all stem from a human donor in good health. Some clones in this sample may be carry-over from other donors' samples.

The chain combines TRBV28 with TRBJ2-7. From germline, CDR1 is MDHEN and CDR2 SYDVKM. This CDR3 comprises 14 residues. CDR3 in amino acids: CASSPTASLSEQYF. Full variable domain (missing parts from reference TRBV28 and TRBJ2-7): DVKVTQSSRYLVKRTGEKVFLECVQDMDHENMFWYRQDPGLGLRLIYFSYDVKMKEKGDIPEGYSVSREKKERFSLILESASTNQTSMYLCASSPTASLSEQYFGPGTRLTVT.

The chain couples TRBV5-1 to TRBJ2-7. Germline V gives CDR1 SGHRS, CDR2 YFSETQ. The CDR3 runs 11 residues. The CDR3 reads CASRGPSEQYF. Complete variable domain (other parts from reference TRBV5-1 and TRBJ2-7): KAGVTQTPRYLIKTRGQQVTLSCSPISGHRSVSWYQQTPGQGLQFLFEYFSETQRNKGNFPGRFSGRQFSNSRSEMNVSTLELGDSALYLCASRGPSEQYFGPGTRLTVT.

The J gene is TRBJ1-6, the V gene TRBV7-9; the D gene TCRdb calls, TRBD1, cannot be checked with no DNA. Germline loops: CDR1 SEHNR, CDR2 FQNEAQ (reference sequence). This CDR3 is built from 14 residues. This CDR3 reads CASSFPRDGSPLHF.

The chain recombines TRBV7-6 with TRBJ2-7. This CDR3 region has 13 residues. Germline CDR1 and CDR2: SGHVS and FNYEAQ. Here the CDR3 reads CASSPGGILGQYF.

J is TRBJ1-2 and V is TRBV29-1; checking the TCRdb D call of TRBD1 is not possible without DNA. Germline loops: CDR1 SQVTM, CDR2 ANQGSEA. CDR3 length: 13 residues. The CDR3 sequence: CSVDPAGGDGYTF.

The chain combines TRBV18 with TRBJ2-1; there is no DNA to check the TCRdb D call of TRBD2. Germline CDR1 KGHSH, CDR2 LQKENI. The CDR3 length is 14 residues. CDR3 loop: CASSPLTGEVEQFF.

The rearrangement uses TRBV3-1 and TRBJ2-1; the D gene TCRdb calls, TRBD2, cannot be checked with no DNA. The germline gives CDR1 LGHDT, CDR2 YNNKEL (reference sequence). The CDR3 totals 16 residues. The CDR3 loop reads CASSLPGLAEYNEQFF.

The gene calls are TRBV6-2 or TRBV6-3 and TRBJ1-2. CDR3 length equals 14 residues. Germline assignment: CDR1 MNHEY and CDR2 SVGEGT. This chain's CDR3 is CASSLQQDYYGYTF.

The rearrangement joins TRBV4-3 to TRBJ2-1; absent DNA, TCRdb's TRBD1 call cannot be checked. CDR3 size: 18 residues. CDR1 and CDR2 from the germline V gene are LGHNA and YSLEER. The CDR3 reads CASSQDPPHRGSYNEQFF.

The genes are TRBV6-5 and TRBJ1-1. CDR1 is MNHEY, CDR2 SVGAGI, per germline. This CDR3 has 16 amino acids. CDR3 region: CASSYSETGTGTEAFF.

V and J are TRBV15 and TRBJ2-7; TCRdb outputs TRBD2, but without DNA this stays unchecked. Looked up from germline, CDR1 is LNHNV and CDR2 is YYDKDF (reference sequence). The CDR3 totals 15 residues. The chain's CDR3 is CATSSTGTSGYEQYF.

The chain combines TRBV3-2 with TRBJ1-5. TRBV3-2 is a pseudogene segment. The CDR3 sequence is 17 residues long. CDR3: CASIPKTDYYSNQPQHF.

This chain uses TRBV5-5 with TRBJ2-5; TCRdb calls TRBD1, which cannot be checked without DNA. Germline lookup yields CDR1 SGHKS and CDR2 YYEKEE (reference sequence). The CDR3 runs 16 residues. The CDR3 spells CASSSLWDRDQETQYF.

The chain uses TRBV28 and TRBJ2-1; TCRdb names TRBD1, which stays unverified in the absence of DNA. The CDR3 runs to 15 residues. The germline V gene encodes CDR1 MDHEN and CDR2 SYDVKM. The CDR3 sequence is CASSKGDRVVNEQFF.

The J gene is TRBJ2-7, the V gene TRBV7-9. The germline gives CDR1 SEHNR, CDR2 FQNEAQ (reference sequence). The CDR3 consists of 15 residues. CDR3 residues: CASSLEERPEYEQYF.

V gene TRBV28 combines with J gene TRBJ1-3. The CDR3 is made up of 14 amino acids. CDR1 MDHEN and CDR2 SYDVKM come from the germline V gene. This CDR3 is CASRVQDYEDTIYF.

V and J are TRBV6-5 and TRBJ2-7; checking the TCRdb D call of TRBD1 is not possible without DNA. CDR3 size: 15 residues. Germline CDR1 is MNHEY and CDR2 is SVGAGI. The CDR3 sequence: CASSKWTGLGDEQYF.

The chain couples TRBV4-1 to TRBJ1-1. Germline-derived CDR1 and CDR2 are MGHRA and YSYEKL. The CDR3 sequence is 15 residues long. CDR3: CASSQEINRNTEAFF.

The rearrangement links TRBV7-9 to TRBJ2-7. From germline, CDR1 is SEHNR and CDR2 FQNEAQ (reference sequence). This CDR3 comprises 12 residues. The CDR3: CASSLMSYEQYF.

The rearrangement uses TRBV10-3 and TRBJ1-1. Germline lookup yields CDR1 ENHRY and CDR2 SYGVKD. The CDR3 totals 13 residues. This CDR3 reads CAISESMNTEAFF.

CDR3 protein: CASGVMRGLSGNTIYF. The V gene is TRBV4-1, the J gene TRBJ1-3. The CDR3 covers 16 residues. CDR1 is MGHRA, CDR2 YSYEKL, per germline.

This chain joins TRBV15 and TRBJ2-7. The germline gives CDR1 LNHNV, CDR2 YYDKDF (reference sequence). The length of the CDR3 is 13 residues. CDR3 residues: CATSRVRQNEQYF.

The V gene is TRBV13, the J gene TRBJ2-3; TCRdb names TRBD1, which stays unverified in the absence of DNA. From germline, CDR1 is PRHDT and CDR2 FYEKMQ (reference sequence). CDR3 size: 15 residues. CDR3: CASPGQGAWTDTQYF.

The chain has TRBV7-7 and TRBJ2-7; there is no DNA to check the TCRdb D call of TRBD1. Per germline, CDR1 SSHAT and CDR2 FNYEAQ (reference sequence). The CDR3 is made up of 14 amino acids. The CDR3 spells CASSSGDRSYEQYF.

This sequence joins TRBV4-3 and TRBJ1-1; TCRdb calls TRBD1, which cannot be checked without DNA. CDR1 is LGHNA and CDR2 is YSLEER in the germline V gene. This CDR3 spans 15 amino acids. The chain's CDR3 is CASSPGTAANTEAFF.